This passage covers 32 T cell receptor beta chains from one sample sequenced in a study of CD8 T cells in ankylosing spondylitis. Via MiXCR, TCRdb re-called the 5' RACE reads, giving one row per CDR3 protein. The repertoire holds about 360,000 distinct CDR3 sequences, 14% to 15% seen once, with 1.1% in the top ten. Material: blood, either unsorted or a sorted T cell fraction (not recorded which). The receptors derive from a male donor with ankylosing spondylitis or in good health (not recorded which).

The rearrangement joins TRBV18 to TRBJ2-1, with 10 bases that match TRBD2. CDR1 is KGHSH and CDR2 is LQKENI in the germline V gene. The V and J ends lost 5 bases and 3 bases, in that order; junction bases with no gene match: 7. The CDR3 length is 16 residues. CDR3 protein: CASSYQRGGIYNEQFF. DNA of the CDR3: TGTGCCAGCTCATACCAGCGGGGGGGTATCTACAATGAGCAGTTCTTC.

This chain connects TRBV6-1 to TRBJ2-7, with 8 bases identical to TRBD1. V dropped 7 bases and J dropped 2; count of bases not matched to a gene: 13. CDR1 MNHNS and CDR2 SASEGT come from the germline V gene. CDR3 length equals 16 residues. The CDR3 DNA sequence: TGTGCCAGCATCCACCGACAGGGGATGACCCCCTACGAGCAGTACTTC. The encoded protein is CASIHRQGMTPYEQYF.

The chain links TRBV30 to TRBJ1-1; TRBD1 matches at 8 bases. Per the germline V gene, CDR1 is GTSNPN and CDR2 is SVGIG (reference sequence). CDR3 size: 12 residues. V trimming: 4 bases; J trimming: 7 bases; junction bases outside the gene matches: 5. This CDR3 is CAWTGTGHEAFF. The CDR3 nucleotides are TGTGCCTGGACCGGGACAGGTCATGAAGCTTTCTTT. Filled out from reference TRBV30 and TRBJ1-1, the complete variable domain reads SQTIHQWPATLVQPVGSPLSLECTVEGTSNPNLYWYRQAAGRGLQLLFYSVGIGQISSEVPQNLSASRPQDRQFILSSKKLLLSDSGFYLCAWTGTGHEAFFGQGTRLTVV.

There are a few counts of this clonotype. This chain links TRBV29-1 with TRBJ1-5; 7 bases are shared with TRBD1. The CDR3 totals 13 residues. J gave up 7 bases and V 8 bases, and 11 bases lay outside the gene matches. Germline CDR1 and CDR2: SQVTM and ANQGSEA. The CDR3 bases are TGCAGCTCCCTAGAGGGGGCTGGACAGCCCCAGCATTTT. It is translated as CSSLEGAGQPQHF.

This clonotype has a handful of counts. The chain employs TRBV12-3 or TRBV12-4 and TRBJ1-2; 10 nucleotides line up with TRBD1. With 7 bases clipped from V and 8 bases from J, the junction kept 7 bases outside the gene matches. The CDR3 loop spans 13 amino acids. The CDR3 spells CASTRQGAEGYTF. Here the CDR3 DNA reads TGTGCCAGCACCCGACAGGGGGCTGAAGGCTACACCTTC.

This clonotype appeared a few times. The chain uses TRBV10-3 and TRBJ2-3; D uncertain. This CDR3 contains 12 residues. Germline CDR1 ENHRY, CDR2 SYGVKD. Trimming took 8 bases from V and 1 from J, leaving 7 bases between them. This CDR3 reads CAISDGTDTQYF. Written as DNA, the CDR3 is TGTGCCATCTCGGACGGCACAGATACGCAGTATTTT.

This clonotype has a count of ten or more. The rearrangement joins TRBV20-1 to TRBJ2-7; TRBD2 matches 8 bases. Germline V gene sequence: CDR1 DFQATT, CDR2 SNEGSKA (reference sequence). The CDR3 consists of 14 residues. Germline trimming cut 5 bases from V and 2 bases from J; bases unmatched to any gene: 8. CDR3 in DNA: TGCAGTGCTCAAACGGGAGGGATAGCCTACGAGCAGTACTTC. Translation gives CSAQTGGIAYEQYF.

The rearrangement links TRBV11-2 to TRBJ2-7; D is uncertain. Between the trimmed V and J ends, which lost 0 bases and 4 bases, there was a span of 13 bases. Germline CDR1 reads SGHAT; CDR2 reads FQNNGV. The CDR3 consists of 15 residues. CDR3 in amino acids: CASSLDPLTVYEQYF. The CDR3 DNA sequence: TGTGCCAGCAGCTTAGATCCCCTAACGGTGTACGAGCAGTACTTC.

This clonotype turned up a few times. V and J are TRBV5-1 and TRBJ2-1, with D unclear. V shed 3 bases and J shed 4 bases, with 5 bases lying between them. The CDR3 is made up of 12 amino acids. Germline V gene data show CDR1 as SGHRS and CDR2 as YFSETQ. CDR3 loop: CASSWEYNEQFF. The CDR3 nucleotides are TGCGCCAGCAGCTGGGAATACAATGAGCAGTTCTTC. Full variable domain (missing parts from reference TRBV5-1 and TRBJ2-1): KAGVTQTPRYLIKTRGQQVTLSCSPISGHRSVSWYQQTPGQGLQFLFEYFSETQRNKGNFPGRFSGRQFSNSRSEMNVSTLELGDSALYLCASSWEYNEQFFGPGTRLTVL.

The gene calls are TRBV12-3 or TRBV12-4 and TRBJ2-5; D is ambiguous. With 6 bases removed from V and 0 bases from J, the gap between germline ends came to 11 bases. The CDR3 contains 14 residues. As DNA, the CDR3 is TGTGCCAGCAGGTCGCACTCGTACCAAGAGACCCAGTACTTC. Its protein is CASRSHSYQETQYF.

This rearrangement joins TRBV15 to TRBJ2-3, with 12 positions matching TRBD1. The CDR3 runs to 16 residues. The junction had 3 bases not matched to a gene; V was cut back by 1 base and J by 4 bases. Germline assignment: CDR1 LNHNV and CDR2 YYDKDF (reference sequence). Here the CDR3 reads CATSRGGQGASDTQYF. CDR3 sequence (DNA): TGTGCCACCAGCAGAGGGGGACAGGGGGCATCAGATACGCAGTATTTT.

The chain recombines TRBV18 with TRBJ2-7, with a weak D call TRBD2 (6 bases). The germline V gene has CDR1 KGHSH and CDR2 LQKENI. The V and J ends lost 2 bases and 4 bases respectively, with 15 bases between them. This CDR3 has 15 residues. CDR3 DNA: TGTGCCAGCTCACCAGCTGGGGATAGCGGTTACGAGCAGTACTTC. Translation gives CASSPAGDSGYEQYF.

The rearrangement links TRBV27 to TRBJ1-2; 8 nucleotides line up with TRBD1. With V trimmed by 7 bases and J by 2 bases, 3 bases remained unmatched. From germline, CDR1 is MNHEY and CDR2 SMNVEV (reference sequence). The CDR3 has 13 residues. The CDR3 bases are TGTGCCAGCAAGAGACAGGGGAACTATGGCTACACCTTC. Residues: CASKRQGNYGYTF.

This clonotype was seen ten or more times. This rearrangement joins TRBV5-1 to TRBJ1-1; no definite D call. The CDR3 is 13 residues long. The germline V and J ends were trimmed by 1 base and 3 bases, with 7 bases remaining between them. Germline lookup yields CDR1 SGHRS and CDR2 YFSETQ. This chain's CDR3 is CASSLTRDTEAFF. The CDR3 bases are TGCGCCAGCAGCTTGACCCGCGACACTGAAGCTTTCTTT.

The chain carries TRBV5-1 and TRBJ2-2; D is unclear. The CDR3 consists of 17 residues. V was pared by 1 base and J by 0 bases, with 13 bases between. Germline lookup yields CDR1 SGHRS and CDR2 YFSETQ. The CDR3 DNA sequence: TGCGCCAGCAGCTTGCTCTCCTTGGTCTCGAACACCGGGGAGCTGTTTTTT. Its protein product is CASSLLSLVSNTGELFF.

This clonotype was found many times. The chain has TRBV4-1 and TRBJ1-4, with D perhaps TRBD1 (5 bases). The V end lost 5 bases, the J end lost 6 bases, and 13 bases lay between the germline ends. The CDR3 is made up of 14 amino acids. Germline lookup yields CDR1 MGHRA and CDR2 YSYEKL. CDR3 loop: CASSFAGTDEKLFF. For the CDR3, the DNA is TGCGCCAGCAGCTTTGCGGGGACGGATGAAAAACTGTTTTTT.

The sample holds a few counts of this clonotype. This chain connects TRBV5-1 to TRBJ2-3; 11 bases match TRBD2. Trimming cost V 4 bases and J 0 bases; bases outside gene matches: 4. This CDR3 is built from 16 residues. Germline values: CDR1 SGHRS, CDR2 YFSETQ. The CDR3 DNA reads as TGCGCCAGCAGCACAGGGACTAGCGGAAGCACAGATACGCAGTATTTT. Translating gives CASSTGTSGSTDTQYF.

Only a few counts were recorded for this clonotype. V is TRBV12-3 or TRBV12-4 and J is TRBJ2-2; D not resolved. The CDR3 is made up of 15 amino acids. Trimming removed 6 bases at V and 5 bases at J, with 16 bases between. The CDR3 DNA reads TGTGCCAGCAGCCTCGACACCTTTAGGACCGGGGAGCTGTTTTTT. Translating it yields CASSLDTFRTGELFF.

The chain is built from TRBV18 and TRBJ2-7; D may be TRBD2 (5 bases). Trimming stripped 3 bases from V and 4 bases from J, with 16 bases between. Germline CDR1 reads KGHSH; CDR2 reads LQKENI. CDR3 length equals 15 residues. The CDR3 nucleotides read TGTGCCAGCTCACCGGTGGACCCTCCGGGGTACGAGCAGTACTTC. Protein sequence: CASSPVDPPGYEQYF.

This clonotype occurred many times. The chain joins TRBV6-2 or TRBV6-3 to TRBJ2-3; 12 bases agree with TRBD2. V dropped 8 bases and J dropped 2; count of bases not matched to a gene: 8. The CDR3 spans 16 residues. Germline loops: CDR1 MNHEY, CDR2 SVGEGT. CDR3 coding DNA: TGTGCCAGCTCACGTCGGACTAGCGGGGCCACAGATACGCAGTATTTT. It is translated as CASSRRTSGATDTQYF.

This clonotype was counted between two and nine times. The V call is TRBV12-3 or TRBV12-4, the J call TRBJ1-1; 8 bases agree with TRBD1. V trimming: 6 bases; J trimming: 12 bases; junction bases outside the gene matches: 18. The CDR3 loop spans 15 amino acids. The CDR3 is CASSRGRAKGDESFF. The CDR3 coding sequence is TGTGCCAGCAGCAGGGGGCGCGCTAAAGGGGATGAGTCTTTCTTT.

The CDR3 DNA reads as TGCGCCAGCAAGTATAACCCCAGGGTTATTGTTGAGACCCAGTACTTC. It encodes CASKYNPRVIVETQYF. The chain recombines TRBV5-1 with TRBJ2-5; D is perhaps TRBD1 (5 bases). CDR1 SGHRS and CDR2 YFSETQ come from the germline V gene. The V end lost 6 bases, the J end lost 5 bases, and 23 bases lay between the germline ends. The length of the CDR3 is 16 residues.

The V and J genes are TRBV25-1 and TRBJ1-5, with D maybe TRBD1 (5 bases). CDR1 is MGHDK, CDR2 SYGVNS, per germline. With 3 bases removed from V and 4 bases from J, the gap between germline ends came to 10 bases. The CDR3 is 14 amino acids. In DNA form, the CDR3 reads TGTGCCAGCAGTGATCAGGGATCGAATCAGCCCCAGCATTTT. Its translation is CASSDQGSNQPQHF.

This clonotype has only a few counts. The V gene is TRBV11-2, the J gene TRBJ2-5; possible D gene TRBD2, 7 bases. The germline gives CDR1 SGHAT, CDR2 FQNNGV. The CDR3 is made up of 16 amino acids. Trimming shortened V by 5 bases and J by 2 bases, and 18 bases separated the two germline ends. The chain's CDR3 is CASSILGGGRQETQYF. The DNA of the CDR3 is TGTGCCAGCAGCATCCTGGGGGGGGGCAGGCAAGAGACCCAGTACTTC.

The V gene is TRBV30, the J gene TRBJ2-3, with D maybe TRBD1 (6 bases). The CDR3 extends over 14 amino acids. Trimming took off 3 bases at V and 2 bases at J, with 12 bases between the two ends. Germline V gives CDR1 GTSNPN, CDR2 SVGIG (reference sequence). For the CDR3, the DNA is TGTGCCTGGAGCAAAGACAGGAACACAGATACGCAGTATTTT. Its protein is CAWSKDRNTDTQYF.

The CDR3 loop reads CSAAGLAGESYEQYF. For the CDR3, the DNA is TGCAGTGCCGCCGGACTAGCGGGAGAATCCTACGAGCAGTACTTC. The chain couples TRBV20-1 to TRBJ2-7; TRBD2 matches 13 bases. Germline V gene lookup returns CDR1 DFQATT and CDR2 SNEGSKA (reference sequence). The CDR3 has 15 residues. With V trimmed by 6 bases and J by 1 base, 6 bases remained unmatched.

This chain connects TRBV6-1 to TRBJ2-4; 8 bases are a match to TRBD2. Germline trimming cut 3 bases from V and 5 bases from J; bases unmatched to any gene: 6. The CDR3 spans 15 residues. Per germline, CDR1 MNHNS and CDR2 SASEGT. CDR3 sequence: CASSEPGGRQNIQYF. CDR3 coding DNA: TGTGCCAGCAGTGAGCCGGGGGGGCGCCAAAACATTCAGTACTTC.

The chain recombines TRBV12-3 or TRBV12-4 with TRBJ2-4, with D possibly being TRBD1 or TRBD2 (5 bases each). This CDR3 region has 17 residues. The ends were cut back, 0 bases at V and 3 bases at J, with 15 bases in the middle. The CDR3 reads CASSLALGGSVKNIQYF. As DNA, the CDR3 is TGTGCCAGCAGTTTAGCGCTTGGGGGATCTGTCAAAAACATTCAGTACTTC.

The chain recombines TRBV5-1 with TRBJ2-5; 7 bases align to TRBD2. The germline CDR1 and CDR2 sequences are SGHRS and YFSETQ. The CDR3 covers 16 residues. The V and J ends lost 7 bases and 7 bases, in that order; junction bases with no gene match: 19. The CDR3 loop reads CASVTEPGQSGGTQYF. The CDR3 coding sequence is TGCGCCAGCGTTACGGAACCAGGACAATCGGGGGGGACCCAGTACTTC.

V gene TRBV12-3 or TRBV12-4 combines with J gene TRBJ1-1; weak D call: TRBD1 (6 bases). The V end lost 6 bases, the J end lost 4 bases, and 15 bases lay between the germline ends. This CDR3 comprises 14 residues. CDR3 bases: TGTGCCAGCAGCCCCGGGGGGGCTGGCACTGAAGCTTTCTTT. Residues: CASSPGGAGTEAFF.

The V call is TRBV6-5, the J call TRBJ1-1, with D hard to call. Germline values: CDR1 MNHEY, CDR2 SVGAGI. V was trimmed by 2 bases and J by 0 bases, leaving 7 bases between them. This CDR3 has 14 amino acids. DNA for the CDR3: TGTGCCAGCAGTTACGGGATTATGAACACTGAAGCTTTCTTT. Translation gives CASSYGIMNTEAFF.

In its sample, this clonotype was seen a few times. J is TRBJ2-1 and V is TRBV6-5; 8 nucleotides match TRBD2. V dropped 4 bases and J dropped 6; count of bases not matched to a gene: 5. CDR3 size: 14 residues. Germline V gene data show CDR1 as MNHEY and CDR2 as SVGAGI. Here the CDR3 DNA reads TGTGCCAGCAGTTTGGGACTAGGCCGCAATGAGCAGTTCTTC. Translating gives CASSLGLGRNEQFF.